This T cell receptor (beta chain) came from a study of T cells in Graves' hyperthyroidism and ophthalmopathy. TCR beta CDR3 region amplification was performed from RNA transcripts. HTBI primers were the set used in a first-round RT-PCR of the TCR CDR3. Via MiXCR, TCRdb re-called the multiplex PCR reads, giving one row per CDR3 protein. The sample lists approximately 150,000 distinct CDR3 sequences, 8% to 9.5% occurring once. This CDR3 spans 14 amino acids. Trimming removed 7 bases at V and 0 bases at J, with 10 bases between. Germline CDR1 is MNHEY and CDR2 is SMNVEV (reference sequence). This clonotype was detected ten times or more.

Sequencing input: blood. The origin of this receptor is a woman in her late teens or twenties with Graves' hyperthyroidism that later progressed to Graves' ophthalmopathy. The chain joins TRBV27 to TRBJ2-4, with D unclear. The CDR3 sequence: CASKGVRAKNIQYF. Written as DNA, the CDR3 is TGTGCCAGCAAGGGCGTGAGAGCCAAAAACATTCAGTACTTC.